The following is a TCR beta chain sequence with its context. Its antigen is not known. Other DNA variants within this sample encode the same CDR3. This specimen belongs to a study of T cell responses to AZD1222 COVID-19 vaccine. Findings and caveats of the study: Spike was spanned by vaccine-associated CD4 TCRs, which were dominant at 160-218 and 743-854. Increases in Spike-specific TCR breadth and depth were seen after two AZD1222 doses. At baseline, just 5 or 6 AZD1222 recipients tested seropositive.

The assay was immunoSEQ multiplex PCR, and TCRdb's table has in-frame clones only and misses some. The sample consists of 95,000 to 150,000 clones, around 87% of them appearing once. The CDR3 is 14 amino acids. Trimming took 3 bases from V and 1 from J, leaving 10 bases between them. The germline CDR1 and CDR2 sequences are SGHRS and YFSETQ. Sample: peripheral blood, taken on day 0 of AZD1222 vaccination. This TCR was sampled from an adult in good health. V is TRBV5-1 and J is TRBJ1-1; possible D gene TRBD1, 5 bases. The CDR3 DNA reads TGCGCCAGCAGCTCGCAGGGTGGGAACACTGAAGCTTTCTTT. Protein sequence: CASSSQGGNTEAFF.